A single TCR beta chain is shown here with its context. Per the authors' pipeline: Quantification of nucleated cells was approximated via reference gene primer amplification. This table comes from immunoSEQ multiplex PCR, and its TCRdb copy is limited to in-frame clones, with some not included. That table gives V, J and clone size, and the DNA gave D and trimming. The repertoire holds fewer than 120,000 clones, 88% seen once, with approximately 3.4% in the top ten. The data originate from a study of blood T cell repertoires in COVID-19. Study-level background: The cDNA or gDNA used as material had been derived from T cells, B-cell-depleted T cells, or PBMCs.

This sequence originates from a woman aged 45-65 years with acute or convalescent COVID-19. The sample taken for sequencing was peripheral blood.

The CDR3 DNA reads TGTGCCAGCTCACCAGGAACTAGGATGGCCACCGGGGAGCTGTTTTTT. Amino acids: CASSPGTRMATGELFF. V gene TRBV18 combines with J gene TRBJ2-2, with D possibly being TRBD2 (5 bases). Trimming removed 2 bases from V and 4 bases from J, with 14 bases in between. The CDR3 covers 16 residues. The germline V gene encodes CDR1 KGHSH and CDR2 LQKENI.